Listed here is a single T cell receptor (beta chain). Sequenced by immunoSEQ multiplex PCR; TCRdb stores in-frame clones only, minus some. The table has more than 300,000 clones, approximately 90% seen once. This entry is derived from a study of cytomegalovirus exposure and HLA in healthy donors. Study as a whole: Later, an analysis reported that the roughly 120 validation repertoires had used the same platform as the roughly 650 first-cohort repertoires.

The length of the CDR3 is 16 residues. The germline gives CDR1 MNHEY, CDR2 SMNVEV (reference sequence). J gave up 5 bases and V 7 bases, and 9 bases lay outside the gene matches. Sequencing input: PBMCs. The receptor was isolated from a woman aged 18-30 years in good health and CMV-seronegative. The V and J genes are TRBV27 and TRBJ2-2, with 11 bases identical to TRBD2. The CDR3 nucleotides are TGTGCCAGCACCAGGAGGGCTAGCGGGAGGACCGGGGAGCTGTTTTTT. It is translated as CASTRRASGRTGELFF.